Only a few counts were recorded for the clone carrying this T cell receptor (beta chain). These data belong to a study of T-cell memory formation after mild COVID-19. The overall study: TCR clusters showed largely donor specificity.

The CDR3 is 15 amino acids. V lost 5 bases and J 4 bases, leaving 17 bases between the germline ends. From germline, CDR1 is SGHAT and CDR2 FQNNGV. A single record per CDR3 protein comes from TCRdb applying MiXCR to the 5' RACE reads. The table lists around 110,000 distinct CDR3 sequences, approximately 15% of them singletons. The clonotype originates from an adult woman who had mild COVID-19 (a few samples of this study predate the infection). Cell type and time point are not known. V usage is TRBV11-2 and J usage is TRBJ1-2, with a tentative D call TRBD1 (5 bases). Source material: PBMCs or a T cell subset sorted from them (not recorded which). The CDR3 loop is CASSHLRLGVYGYTF. As DNA, the CDR3 is TGTGCCAGCAGCCATCTCCGATTGGGGGTCTATGGCTACACCTTC. Drawing the rest from reference TRBV11-2 and TRBJ1-2, the complete variable domain is EAGVAQSPRYKIIEKRQSVAFWCNPISGHATLYWYQQILGQGPKLLIQFQNNGVVDDSQLPKDRFSAERLKGVDSTLKIQPAKLEDSAVYLCASSHLRLGVYGYTFGSGTRLTVV.